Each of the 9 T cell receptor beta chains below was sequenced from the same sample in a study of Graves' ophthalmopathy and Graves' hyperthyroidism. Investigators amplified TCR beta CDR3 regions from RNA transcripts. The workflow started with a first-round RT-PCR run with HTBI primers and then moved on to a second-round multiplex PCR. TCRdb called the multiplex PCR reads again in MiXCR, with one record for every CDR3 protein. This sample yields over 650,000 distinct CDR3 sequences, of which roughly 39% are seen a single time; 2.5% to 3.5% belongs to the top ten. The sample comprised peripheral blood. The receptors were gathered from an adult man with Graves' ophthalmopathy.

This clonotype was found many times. CDR3 region: CASSPTGWGANVLTF. The CDR3 DNA reads TGTGCCAGCAGCCCGACAGGGTGGGGGGCCAACGTCCTGACTTTC. This sequence joins TRBV7-3 and TRBJ2-6, with TRBD1 matching over 7 bases. The trim removed 5 bases at V and 4 bases at J, leaving 5 bases unmatched. Germline CDR1 and CDR2: SGHTA and FQGTGA. The length of the CDR3 is 15 residues.

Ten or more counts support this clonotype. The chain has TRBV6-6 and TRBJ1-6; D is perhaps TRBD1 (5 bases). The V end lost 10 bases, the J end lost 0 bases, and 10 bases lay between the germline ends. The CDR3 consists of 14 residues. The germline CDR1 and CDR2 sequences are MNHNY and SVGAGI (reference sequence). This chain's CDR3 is CATAGGSYNSPLHF. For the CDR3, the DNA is TGTGCCACCGCGGGGGGCTCCTATAATTCACCCCTCCACTTT.

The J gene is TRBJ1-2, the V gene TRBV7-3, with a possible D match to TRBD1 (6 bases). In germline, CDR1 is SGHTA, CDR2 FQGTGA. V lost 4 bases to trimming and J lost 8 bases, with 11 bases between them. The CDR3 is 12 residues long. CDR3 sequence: CASSSTGLGYTF. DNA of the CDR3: TGTGCCAGCAGCTCAACAGGGCTCGGCTACACCTTC.

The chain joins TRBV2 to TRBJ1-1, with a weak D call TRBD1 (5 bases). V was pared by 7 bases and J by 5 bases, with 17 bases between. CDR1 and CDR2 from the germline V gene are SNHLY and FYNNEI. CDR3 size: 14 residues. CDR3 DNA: TGTGCCAGCAAAATAAGGGGTGAAGGGACTGAAGCTTTCTTT. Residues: CASKIRGEGTEAFF.

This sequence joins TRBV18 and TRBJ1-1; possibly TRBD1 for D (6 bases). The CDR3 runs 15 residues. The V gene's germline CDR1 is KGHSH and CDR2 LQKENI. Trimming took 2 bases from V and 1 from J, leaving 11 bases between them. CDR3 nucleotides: TGTGCCAGCTCACCAACCCCGGGACAGAACACTGAAGCTTTCTTT. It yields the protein CASSPTPGQNTEAFF.

This chain's CDR3 is CASRGDRGFGYTF. The CDR3 DNA sequence: TGTGCCAGCAGGGGGGACAGGGGCTTTGGCTACACCTTC. The rearrangement uses TRBV7-8 and TRBJ1-2; TRBD1 matches 10 bases. Germline CDR1 is SGHVS and CDR2 is FQNEAQ. The trim removed 6 bases at V and 7 bases at J, leaving 5 bases unmatched. This CDR3 has 13 residues.

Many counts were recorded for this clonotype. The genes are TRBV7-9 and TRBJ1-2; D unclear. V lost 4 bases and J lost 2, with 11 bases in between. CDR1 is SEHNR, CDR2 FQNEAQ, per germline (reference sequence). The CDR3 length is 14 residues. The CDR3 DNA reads TGTGCCAGCAGCTCCCAAGGATTCAACTATGGCTACACCTTC. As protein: CASSSQGFNYGYTF.

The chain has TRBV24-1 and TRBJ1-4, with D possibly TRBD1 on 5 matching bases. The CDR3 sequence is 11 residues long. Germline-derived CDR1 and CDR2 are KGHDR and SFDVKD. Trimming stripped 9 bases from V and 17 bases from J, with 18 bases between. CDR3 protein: CATSGGRGNFF. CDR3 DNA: TGTGCCACCTCGGGGGGACGGGGGAATTTTTTT.

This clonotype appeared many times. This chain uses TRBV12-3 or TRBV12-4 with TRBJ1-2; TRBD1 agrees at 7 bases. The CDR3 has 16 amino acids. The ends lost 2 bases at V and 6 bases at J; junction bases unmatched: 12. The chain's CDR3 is CASSLRSTGNKNGYTF. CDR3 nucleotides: TGTGCCAGCAGTTTAAGGTCGACAGGGAATAAAAATGGCTACACCTTC.